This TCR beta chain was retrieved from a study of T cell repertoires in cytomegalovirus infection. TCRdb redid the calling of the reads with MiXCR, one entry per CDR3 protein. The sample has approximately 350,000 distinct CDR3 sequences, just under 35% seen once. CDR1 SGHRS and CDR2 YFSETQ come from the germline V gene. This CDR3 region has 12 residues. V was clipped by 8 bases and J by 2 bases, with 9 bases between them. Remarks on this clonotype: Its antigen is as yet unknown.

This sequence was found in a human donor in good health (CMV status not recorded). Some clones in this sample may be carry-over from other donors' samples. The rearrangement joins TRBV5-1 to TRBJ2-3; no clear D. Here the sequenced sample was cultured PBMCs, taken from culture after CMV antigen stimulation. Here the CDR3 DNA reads TGCGCCAGTCGTTGGGACACAGATACGCAGTATTTT. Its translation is CASRWDTDTQYF.